Presented here are 13 T cell receptor beta chains from one specimen sequenced in a study of metastatic and nonmetastatic thyroid tumors (dated by TCRdb to 2018 to 2021). No treatment had been received by any patient before thyroid surgery. Library prep was done by PCR. Instrument on record: Illumina HiSeq 4000. The public reads were reprocessed in TCRdb via fastp at Q25 and MiXCR, keeping in-frame beta chains. For this sample the table gives roughly 20,000 clones, of which roughly a quarter were detected only once. Jointly, the top ten make up about 20% of the sample. Specimen: blood. The receptors stem from a female donor with papillary thyroid cancer or a benign thyroid nodule (not recorded which). Some clones in this sample may be carry-over from other donors' samples.

By sample fraction, this clone is medium-sized. The genes are TRBV20-1 and TRBJ2-7; D may be TRBD2 (6 bases). This CDR3 has 12 amino acids. V dropped 4 bases and J dropped 7 bases, with 14 bases sitting between them. Germline CDR1 DFQATT, CDR2 SNEGSKA (reference sequence). For the CDR3, the DNA is TGCAGTGCTAAGATGGGAGGTTTGGAGCAGTACTTC. It is translated as CSAKMGGLEQYF.

In regard to this clone: An end of the junction does not agree with germline; a read error may underlie this. The rearrangement uses TRBV6-2 or TRBV6-3 and TRBJ1-1, with a tentative D call TRBD1 (5 bases). This CDR3 comprises 15 residues. Per the germline V gene, CDR1 is MNHEY and CDR2 is SVGEGT. CDR3 sequence (DNA): TGTGACAGCAGTTACAGGTATCTGAGAAACACTGAAGCTTTCTTT. It specifies CDSSYRYLRNTEAFF.

On this clone: Likely a read error: the CDR3 ends without its conserved phenylalanine or tryptophan. The limits of the CDR3 on the DNA are not certain, so only TCRdb's listed CDR3 is given. The chain carries TRBV15 and TRBJ1-5; the table names TRBD1, a call not compared with the DNA. A total of 15 residues make up the CDR3, ends included. CDR1 and CDR2 (germline): LNHNV, YYDKDF (reference sequence). The chain's CDR3 is CATSRVDRVHQAQPY.

The chain is built from TRBV20-1 and TRBJ2-7, with 8 bases identical to TRBD2. This CDR3 contains 12 residues. Unmatched junction bases numbered 1, after V lost 3 bases and J lost 3 bases. Looked up from germline, CDR1 is DFQATT and CDR2 is SNEGSKA (reference sequence). The CDR3 reads CSARTSDYEQYF. The DNA of the CDR3 is TGCAGTGCTAGGACTAGCGACTACGAGCAGTACTTC.

This clone was detected ten times or more. This rearrangement joins TRBV27 to TRBJ2-3, with D tentatively TRBD2 (7 bases). The CDR3 covers 16 residues. V was trimmed by 5 bases and J by 3 bases, leaving 18 bases between them. Germline V gives CDR1 MNHEY, CDR2 SMNVEV (reference sequence). In nucleotides, the CDR3 is TGTGCCAGCAGTCGGGCCGGGGGGCCGCGGACAGATACGCAGTATTTT. As protein: CASSRAGGPRTDTQYF.

Only a few counts were recorded for this clone. The chain joins TRBV6-2 or TRBV6-3 to TRBJ2-1; D is undetermined. CDR3 size: 15 residues. Germline loops: CDR1 MNHEY, CDR2 SVGEGT. V was cut by 2 bases and J by 8 bases, with 16 bases left in between. The CDR3 coding sequence is TGTGCCAGCAGTTACGGTGGCGGATCAAGGGATGAGCAGTTCTTC. The encoded protein is CASSYGGGSRDEQFF.

There are many counts of this clone. The sample carries other DNA sequences with the same CDR3. The V call is TRBV28, the J call TRBJ2-5; 8 positions agree with TRBD2. CDR1 is MDHEN and CDR2 is SYDVKM in the germline V gene. Trimming removed 8 bases from V and 2 bases from J; junction bases left unmatched: 13. CDR3 length: 16 amino acids. The DNA of the CDR3 is TGTGCCAGCGCCCGCGGGCGGGGGGCGGATCAAGAGACCCAGTACTTC. Translated, it gives CASARGRGADQETQYF.

This clone was seen a single time. The junction departs from germline at one end; a sequencing error may be responsible. V usage is TRBV11-1 and J usage is TRBJ2-3; perhaps D is TRBD1 or TRBD2 (6 bases each). Looked up from germline, CDR1 is SGHAT and CDR2 is FQDESV (reference sequence). This CDR3 has 19 residues. The CDR3 coding sequence is TGTGCCAGCAGCGTGTCTAGCTGGGGGGCCGGCAGGGGCACAGATACGCAGGATTTT. This translates into CASSVSSWGAGRGTDTQDF.

The J gene is TRBJ1-4, the V gene TRBV11-2; 9 bases match TRBD1. The CDR3 contains 14 residues. Germline-derived CDR1 and CDR2 are SGHAT and FQNNGV. V dropped 5 bases and J dropped 7; count of bases not matched to a gene: 5. As DNA, the CDR3 is TGTGCCAGCAGCCCTACAGGGGGCGTTGAAAAACTGTTTTTT. This gives the protein CASSPTGGVEKLFF.

In the case of this clone: One junction end does not reproduce the germline sequence, and a read error may be involved. The chain recombines TRBV4-1 with TRBJ2-1; D might be TRBD2 (5 bases). This CDR3 is 16 amino acids long. Germline V gene lookup returns CDR1 MGHRA and CDR2 YSYEKL. The CDR3 DNA sequence: TGCGCCAGCATCCAAGATCCAAGAGGGATCTACAATGAGCAGTTCTTC. Translated: CASIQDPRGIYNEQFF.

There are many counts of this clone. The genes are TRBV6-1 and TRBJ2-7, with D possibly matching TRBD1 (6 bases). Trimming took 6 bases from V and 4 from J, leaving 7 bases between them. The CDR3 runs to 11 residues. Germline assignment: CDR1 MNHNS and CDR2 SASEGT. In DNA, the CDR3 is TGTGCCAGCAGCAGGGGTTACGAGCAGTACTTC. It is translated as CASSRGYEQYF.

This clone was counted at least ten times. V usage is TRBV5-4 and J usage is TRBJ2-1; D not certain. Germline V gives CDR1 SGHNT, CDR2 YYREEE (reference sequence). The CDR3 extends over 13 amino acids. The germline V and J ends were trimmed by 0 bases and 5 bases, with 6 bases remaining between them. The CDR3 is CASSLVLHNEQFF. The CDR3, as DNA: TGTGCCAGCAGCTTGGTGCTCCACAATGAGCAGTTCTTC.

This clone was recorded many times. The chain combines TRBV7-8 with TRBJ2-7, with D hard to call. V was cut by 2 bases and J by 7 bases, with 6 bases left in between. CDR1 SGHVS and CDR2 FQNEAQ come from the germline V gene. This CDR3 is 11 amino acids long. The CDR3 spells CASSLSREQYF. The CDR3 bases are TGTGCCAGCAGCTTATCCCGGGAGCAGTACTTC. The full variable domain, rest sourced from reference TRBV7-8 and TRBJ2-7, is GAGVSQSPRYKVAKRGQDVALRCDPISGHVSLFWYQQALGQGPEFLTYFQNEAQLDKSGLPSDRFFAERPEGSVSTLKIQRTQQEDSAVYLCASSLSREQYFGPGTRLTVT.